This record looks at one TCR beta chain sequence and its context. Its antigen is undetermined. The PCR employed 60 Vbeta primers together with 13 Jbeta primers. Original processing methods: The count from a later analysis was some 81 million unique TCR beta chains, some 12 million of them shared. The data were produced by immunoSEQ multiplex PCR, yet TCRdb's version contains in-frame clones alone and is incomplete. V, J and clone size reflect that table, while D and trimming were determined from the DNA. There are around 160,000 clones in the sample; around four fifths occur only once, and less than 9% lies in the top ten. The entry originates in a study of cytomegalovirus exposure and HLA in healthy donors. Study results and limitations: The authors listed 150 or so TCR beta chains as cytomegalovirus-associated. When the data were analyzed later, several of the most significant clusters appeared to be linked to common viral pathogens.

The germline V gene encodes CDR1 LGHNA and CDR2 YSLEER. V was shortened by 0 bases and J by 1 base, with 15 bases between the two germline ends. CDR3 size: 17 residues. The rearrangement joins TRBV4-3 to TRBJ1-1; D possibly corresponds to TRBD1 (6 bases). The TCR sequence derives from a male donor in good health and CMV-seropositive. The material sequenced was PBMCs. Here the CDR3 DNA reads TGCGCCAGCAGCCAAGAGGTTGCGGGGGCCGCGAACACTGAAGCTTTCTTT. Translated, it gives CASSQEVAGAANTEAFF.